This record concerns one T cell receptor (beta chain) sequence. Its matching antigen is unknown. This record belongs to a study of shared clonotypes between healthy human individuals. Turning to the study itself: The donor group consisted of two women and a few men, aged 18 to 49. Findings and limits, study-wide: In contrast to clonotypes shared by all four donors, non-shared clonotypes had lower generation probabilities.

Each PCR replicate from the sorted subsets contained 150 to 250 ng DNA, which is around 30,000 T cell genomes. Sequenced by immunoSEQ multiplex PCR; TCRdb stores in-frame clones only, minus some. The sample contains approximately 2,000,000 clones, approximately 90% of which appear only once. Healthy HIV-negative adults with no recent acute infections or vaccinations were recruited as donors. Germline CDR1 and CDR2: LNHDA and SQIVND (reference sequence). There are 15 residues in the CDR3. V was clipped by 5 bases and J by 2 bases, with 15 bases between them. The chain is built from TRBV19 and TRBJ1-1; D is undetermined. The receptor comes from a man aged 18 to 30 in good health. Some clones in this sample may be carry-over from other donors' samples. The sample comprised naive CD4+ T cells from PBMCs. Stated subset: CD45RA+ positively selected. As DNA, the CDR3 is TGTGCCAGTAGTCTTTCGTCTAGGAGAAACACTGAAGCTTTCTTT. It encodes CASSLSSRRNTEAFF.